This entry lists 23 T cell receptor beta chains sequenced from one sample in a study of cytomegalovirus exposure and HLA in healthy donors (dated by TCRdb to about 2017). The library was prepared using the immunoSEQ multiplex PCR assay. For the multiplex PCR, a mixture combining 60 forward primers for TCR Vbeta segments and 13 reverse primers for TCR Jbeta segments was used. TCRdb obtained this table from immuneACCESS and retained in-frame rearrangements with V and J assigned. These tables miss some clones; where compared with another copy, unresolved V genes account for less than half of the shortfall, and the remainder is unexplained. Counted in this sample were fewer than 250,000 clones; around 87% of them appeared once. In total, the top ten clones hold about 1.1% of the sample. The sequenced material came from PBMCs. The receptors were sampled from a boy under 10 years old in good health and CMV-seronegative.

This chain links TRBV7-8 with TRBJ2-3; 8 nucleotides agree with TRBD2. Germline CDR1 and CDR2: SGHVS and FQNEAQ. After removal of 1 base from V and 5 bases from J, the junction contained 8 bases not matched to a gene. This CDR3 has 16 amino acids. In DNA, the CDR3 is TGTGCCAGCAGCTTAGTAGTTAGCGGGACGGGAGATACGCAGTATTTT. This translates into CASSLVVSGTGDTQYF. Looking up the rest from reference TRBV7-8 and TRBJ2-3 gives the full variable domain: GAGVSQSPRYKVAKRGQDVALRCDPISGHVSLFWYQQALGQGPEFLTYFQNEAQLDKSGLPSDRFFAERPEGSVSTLKIQRTQQEDSAVYLCASSLVVSGTGDTQYFGPGTRLTVL.

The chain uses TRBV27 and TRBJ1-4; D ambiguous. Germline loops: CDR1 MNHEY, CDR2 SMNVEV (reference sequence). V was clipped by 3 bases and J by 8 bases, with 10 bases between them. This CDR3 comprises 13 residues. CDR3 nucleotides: TGTGCCAGCAGTTTTGGAGCGCTCGAAAAACTGTTTTTT. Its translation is CASSFGALEKLFF. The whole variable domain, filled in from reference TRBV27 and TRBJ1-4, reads EAQVTQNPRYLITVTGKKLTVTCSQNMNHEYMSWYRQDPGLGLRQIYYSMNVEVTDKGDVPEGYKVSRKEKRNFPLILESPSPNQTSLYFCASSFGALEKLFFGSGTQLSVL.

CDR3 sequence reads: CASRPGHPNTGELFF. The DNA of the CDR3 is TGCGCCAGCAGGCCGGGACACCCGAACACCGGGGAGCTGTTTTTT. V usage is TRBV5-1 and J usage is TRBJ2-2; weak D call: TRBD1 (6 bases). Trimming pared 5 bases from V and 0 bases from J, leaving 11 bases between. Germline CDR1 SGHRS, CDR2 YFSETQ. There are 15 residues in the CDR3.

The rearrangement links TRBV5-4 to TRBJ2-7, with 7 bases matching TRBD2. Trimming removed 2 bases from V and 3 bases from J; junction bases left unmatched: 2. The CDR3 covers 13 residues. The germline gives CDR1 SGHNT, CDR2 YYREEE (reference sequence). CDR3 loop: CASSFGGVYEQYF. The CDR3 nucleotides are TGTGCCAGCAGCTTTGGGGGGGTCTACGAGCAGTACTTC.

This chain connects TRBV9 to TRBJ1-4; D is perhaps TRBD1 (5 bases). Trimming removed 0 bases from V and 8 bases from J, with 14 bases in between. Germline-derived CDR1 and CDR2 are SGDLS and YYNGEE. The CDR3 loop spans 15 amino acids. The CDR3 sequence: CASSVDRGVGEKLFF. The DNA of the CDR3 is TGTGCCAGCAGCGTAGACCGGGGGGTGGGAGAAAAACTGTTTTTT.

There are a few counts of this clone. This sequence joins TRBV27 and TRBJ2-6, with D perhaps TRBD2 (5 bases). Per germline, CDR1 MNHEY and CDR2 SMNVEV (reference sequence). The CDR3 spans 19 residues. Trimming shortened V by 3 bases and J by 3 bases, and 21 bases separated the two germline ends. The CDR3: CASSFSEERLRDGANVLTF. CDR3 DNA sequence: TGTGCCAGCAGTTTTTCGGAGGAGCGGTTGAGGGATGGGGCCAACGTCCTGACTTTC.

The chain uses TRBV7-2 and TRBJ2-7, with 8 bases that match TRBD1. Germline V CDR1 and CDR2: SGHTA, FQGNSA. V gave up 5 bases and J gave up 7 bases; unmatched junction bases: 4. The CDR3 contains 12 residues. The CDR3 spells CASSPDRGEQYF. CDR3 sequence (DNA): TGTGCCAGCAGCCCCGACAGGGGTGAGCAGTACTTC.

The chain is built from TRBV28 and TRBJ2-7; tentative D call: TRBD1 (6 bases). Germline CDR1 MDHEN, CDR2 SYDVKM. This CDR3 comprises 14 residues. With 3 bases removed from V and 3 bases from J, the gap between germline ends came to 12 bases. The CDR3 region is CASSLKGTSYEQYF. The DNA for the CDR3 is TGTGCCAGCAGTTTGAAGGGGACAAGCTACGAGCAGTACTTC.

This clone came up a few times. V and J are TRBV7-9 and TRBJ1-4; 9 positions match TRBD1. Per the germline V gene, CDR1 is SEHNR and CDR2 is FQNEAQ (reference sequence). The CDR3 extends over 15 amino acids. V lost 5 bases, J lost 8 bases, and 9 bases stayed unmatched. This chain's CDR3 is CASSPAWDRAEKLFF. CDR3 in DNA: TGTGCCAGCAGCCCTGCTTGGGACAGGGCGGAAAAACTGTTTTTT.

This CDR3 is CASSLGQGEQFF. The CDR3 nucleotides are TGCGCCAGCAGCCTCGGCCAGGGGGAGCAGTTCTTC. V usage is TRBV5-1 and J usage is TRBJ2-1; TRBD1 might be the D (6 bases). The V gene lost 4 bases and the J gene lost 10 bases, with 12 bases spanning the gap. The germline V gene encodes CDR1 SGHRS and CDR2 YFSETQ. This CDR3 is 12 amino acids long.

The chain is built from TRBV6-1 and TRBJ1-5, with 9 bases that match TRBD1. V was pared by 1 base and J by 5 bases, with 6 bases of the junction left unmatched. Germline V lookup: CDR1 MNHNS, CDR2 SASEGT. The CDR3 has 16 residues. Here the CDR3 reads CASSEGSRTGDQPQHF. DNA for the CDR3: TGTGCCAGCAGTGAAGGATCTCGGACAGGGGATCAGCCCCAGCATTTT.

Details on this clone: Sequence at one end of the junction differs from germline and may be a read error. CDR3 sequence (DNA): TGTTCCAGCAGCCCCCGGATCGAGGTGAGCTCCTACAATGAGCAGTTCTTC. Translating it yields CSSSPRIEVSSYNEQFF. This chain uses TRBV7-9 with TRBJ2-1; the D is unclear. CDR3 length: 17 residues. The germline gives CDR1 SEHNR, CDR2 FQNEAQ (reference sequence).

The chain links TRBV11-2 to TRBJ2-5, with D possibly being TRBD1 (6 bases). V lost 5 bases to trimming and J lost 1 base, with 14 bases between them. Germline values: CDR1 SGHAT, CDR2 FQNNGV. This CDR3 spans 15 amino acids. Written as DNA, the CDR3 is TGTGCCAGCAGCCCAATTGGACAGACCCAAGAGACCCAGTACTTC. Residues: CASSPIGQTQETQYF.

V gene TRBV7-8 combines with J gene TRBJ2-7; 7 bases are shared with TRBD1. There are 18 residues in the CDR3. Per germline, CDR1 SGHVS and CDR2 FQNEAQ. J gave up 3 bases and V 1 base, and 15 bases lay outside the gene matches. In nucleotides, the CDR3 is TGTGCCAGCAGCTTAGACTCCTCCCCGGGACAGAAACGCTACGAGCAGTACTTC. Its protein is CASSLDSSPGQKRYEQYF.

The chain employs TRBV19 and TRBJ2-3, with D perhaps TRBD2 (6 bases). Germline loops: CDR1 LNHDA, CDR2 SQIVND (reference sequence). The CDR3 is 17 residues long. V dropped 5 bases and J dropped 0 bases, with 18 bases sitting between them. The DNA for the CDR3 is TGTGCCAGTAGTCCTATTCCTAGCGAGACTAGCACAGATACGCAGTATTTT. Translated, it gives CASSPIPSETSTDTQYF.

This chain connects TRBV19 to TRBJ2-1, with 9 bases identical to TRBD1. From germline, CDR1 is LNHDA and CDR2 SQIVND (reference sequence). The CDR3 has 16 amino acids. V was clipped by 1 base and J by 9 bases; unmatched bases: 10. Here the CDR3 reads CASSIVGQGIAVEQFF. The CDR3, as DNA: TGTGCCAGTAGTATAGTAGGACAGGGGATAGCAGTTGAGCAGTTCTTC. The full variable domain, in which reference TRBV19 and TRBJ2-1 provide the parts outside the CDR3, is DGGITQSPKYLFRKEGQNVTLSCEQNLNHDAMYWYRQDPGQGLRLIYYSQIVNDFQKGDIAEGYSVSREKKESFPLTVTSAQKNPTAFYLCASSIVGQGIAVEQFFGPGTRLTVL.

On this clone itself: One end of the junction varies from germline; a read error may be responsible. CDR3 sequence: CSSSPGHIYGYTF. CDR3 coding DNA: TGTTCCAGCAGCCCCGGACATATCTATGGCTACACCTTC. The J gene is TRBJ1-2, the V gene TRBV7-9; maybe TRBD1 (5 bases). CDR1 and CDR2 (germline): SEHNR, FQNEAQ (reference sequence). There are 13 residues in the CDR3.

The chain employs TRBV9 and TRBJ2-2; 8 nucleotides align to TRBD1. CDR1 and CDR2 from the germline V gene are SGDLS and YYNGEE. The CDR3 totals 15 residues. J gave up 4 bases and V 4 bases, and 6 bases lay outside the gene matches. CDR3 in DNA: TGTGCCAGCAGCCCAGGGGGCGCGGGCACCGGGGAGCTGTTTTTT. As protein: CASSPGGAGTGELFF.

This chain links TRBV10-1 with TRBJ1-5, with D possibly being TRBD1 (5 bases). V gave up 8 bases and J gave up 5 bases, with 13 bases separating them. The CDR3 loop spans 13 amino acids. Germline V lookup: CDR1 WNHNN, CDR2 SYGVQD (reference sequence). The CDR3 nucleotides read TGCGCCAGCGCAGGGTACACCGATCAGCCCCAGCATTTT. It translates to CASAGYTDQPQHF.

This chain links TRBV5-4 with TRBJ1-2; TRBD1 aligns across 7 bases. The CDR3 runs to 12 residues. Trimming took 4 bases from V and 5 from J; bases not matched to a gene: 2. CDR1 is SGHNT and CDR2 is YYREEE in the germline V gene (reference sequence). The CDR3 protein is CASSPRGYGYTF. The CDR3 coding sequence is TGTGCCAGCAGCCCCAGGGGGTATGGCTACACCTTC. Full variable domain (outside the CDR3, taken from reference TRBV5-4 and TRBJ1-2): ETGVTQSPTHLIKTRGQQVTLRCSSQSGHNTVSWYQQALGQGPQFIFQYYREEENGRGNFPPRFSGLQFPNYSSELNVNALELDDSALYLCASSPRGYGYTFGSGTRLTVV.

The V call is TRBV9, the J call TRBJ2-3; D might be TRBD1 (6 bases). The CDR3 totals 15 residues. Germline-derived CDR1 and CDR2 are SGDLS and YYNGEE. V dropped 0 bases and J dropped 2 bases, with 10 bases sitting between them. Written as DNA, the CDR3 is TGTGCCAGCAGCGTAGAGGACAGTCTCACAGATACGCAGTATTTT. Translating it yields CASSVEDSLTDTQYF.

The chain's CDR3 is CASSRRGRVTDTQYF. The CDR3 DNA follows: TGTGCCAGCAGCAGGAGGGGCAGGGTCACAGATACGCAGTATTTT. The chain links TRBV28 to TRBJ2-3; D is possibly TRBD2 (6 bases). V was cut by 6 bases and J by 2 bases, with 15 bases left in between. This CDR3 spans 15 amino acids. Per germline, CDR1 MDHEN and CDR2 SYDVKM.

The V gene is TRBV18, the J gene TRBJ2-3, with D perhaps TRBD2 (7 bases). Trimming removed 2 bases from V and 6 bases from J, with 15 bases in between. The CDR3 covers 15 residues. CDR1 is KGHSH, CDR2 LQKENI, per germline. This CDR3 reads CASSPYGGRQDTQYF. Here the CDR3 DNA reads TGTGCCAGCTCACCATACGGGGGGCGGCAGGATACGCAGTATTTT. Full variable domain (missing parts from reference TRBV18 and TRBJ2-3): NAGVMQNPRHLVRRRGQEARLRCSPMKGHSHVYWYRQLPEEGLKFMVYLQKENIIDESGMPKERFSAEFPKEGPSILRIQQVVRGDSAAYFCASSPYGGRQDTQYFGPGTRLTVL.